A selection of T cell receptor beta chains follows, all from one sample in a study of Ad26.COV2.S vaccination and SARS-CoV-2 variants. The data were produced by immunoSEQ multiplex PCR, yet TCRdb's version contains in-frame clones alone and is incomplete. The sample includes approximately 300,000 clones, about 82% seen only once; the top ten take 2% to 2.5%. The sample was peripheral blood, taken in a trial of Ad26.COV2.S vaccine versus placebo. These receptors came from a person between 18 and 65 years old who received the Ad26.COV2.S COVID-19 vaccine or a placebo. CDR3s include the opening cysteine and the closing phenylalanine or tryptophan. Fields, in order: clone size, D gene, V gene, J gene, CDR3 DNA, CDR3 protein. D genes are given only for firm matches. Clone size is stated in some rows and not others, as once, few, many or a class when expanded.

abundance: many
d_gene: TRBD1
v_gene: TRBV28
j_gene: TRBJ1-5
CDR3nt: TGTGCCAGCAGCCATGCGACAGGGGGCCTCAATCAGCCCCAGCATTTT
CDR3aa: CASSHATGGLNQPQHF

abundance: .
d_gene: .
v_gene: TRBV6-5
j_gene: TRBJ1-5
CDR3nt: TGTGCCAGCAGCCCGCTTCAGGGTCAGCCCCAGCATTTT
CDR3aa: CASSPLQGQPQHF

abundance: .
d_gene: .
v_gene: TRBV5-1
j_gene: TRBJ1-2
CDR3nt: TGCGCCAGCAGCTTGGGGGCTGACAGCGACTATGGCTACACCTTC
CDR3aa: CASSLGADSDYGYTF

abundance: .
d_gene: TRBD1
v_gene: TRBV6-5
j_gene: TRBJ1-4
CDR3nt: TGTGCCAGCAGTTACATTCCGGGACAGGGGATGGAAAAACTGTTTTTT
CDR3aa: CASSYIPGQGMEKLFF

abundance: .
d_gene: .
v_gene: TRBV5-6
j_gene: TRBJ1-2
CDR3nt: TGTGCCAGCAGCTTGAGGGCCGGCTACACCTTC
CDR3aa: CASSLRAGYTF

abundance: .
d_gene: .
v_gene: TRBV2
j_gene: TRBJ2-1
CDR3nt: TGTGCCAGCAGTCGAGGACAGTTAGATAACTACCTGCAGTTCTTC
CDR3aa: CASSRGQLDNYLQFF

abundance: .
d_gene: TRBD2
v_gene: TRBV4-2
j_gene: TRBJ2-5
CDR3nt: TGTGCCAGCAGCCAGGCCCCGGGACTAGCGTTCCAAGAGACCCAGTACTTC
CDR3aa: CASSQAPGLAFQETQYF

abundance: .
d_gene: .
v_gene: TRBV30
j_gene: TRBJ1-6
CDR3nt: TGTGCCTGGAGTTCGCCAGAGCCGATTCCAAATTCACCCCTCCACTTT
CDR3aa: CAWSSPEPIPNSPLHF

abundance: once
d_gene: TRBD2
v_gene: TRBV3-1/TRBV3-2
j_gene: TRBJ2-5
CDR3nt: TGTGCCAGCAGCCAAGCTAGCGGGGGGCAAGAGACCCAGTACTTC
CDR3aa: CASSQASGGQETQYF

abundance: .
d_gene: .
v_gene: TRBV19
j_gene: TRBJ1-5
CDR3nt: TGTGCCAGTAGTATAGTTAGCGGGGCTTGGGGCCAGCCCCAGCATTTT
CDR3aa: CASSIVSGAWGQPQHF

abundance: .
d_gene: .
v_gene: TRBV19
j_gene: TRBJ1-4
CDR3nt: TGTGCCACCGGAGAGAAGACAACTAATGAAAAACTGTTTTTT
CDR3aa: CATGEKTTNEKLFF

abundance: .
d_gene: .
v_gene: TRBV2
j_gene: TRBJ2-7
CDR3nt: TGTGCCAGCAGGGCCGGGACCTACGAGCAGTACTTC
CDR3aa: CASRAGTYEQYF

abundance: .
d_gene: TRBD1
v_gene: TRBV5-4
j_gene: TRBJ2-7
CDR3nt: TGTGCCAGCAGCTTATTGGGACAGGGATTCTACGAGCAGTACTTC
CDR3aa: CASSLLGQGFYEQYF

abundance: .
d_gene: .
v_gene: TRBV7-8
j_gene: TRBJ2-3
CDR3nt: TGTGCCAGCAGCTTGGGGCCCGAAGGTAAAGATACGCAGTATTTT
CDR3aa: CASSLGPEGKDTQYF

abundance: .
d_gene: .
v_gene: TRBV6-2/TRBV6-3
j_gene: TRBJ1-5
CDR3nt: TGTGCCAGCAGTTACACCGGGTTTGGGAATCAGCCCCAGCATTTT
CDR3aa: CASSYTGFGNQPQHF

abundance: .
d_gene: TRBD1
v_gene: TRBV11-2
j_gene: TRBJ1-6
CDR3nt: TGTGCCAGCAGACGCCCCGGACAGGGGGCGGGATCACCCCTCCACTTT
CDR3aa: CASRRPGQGAGSPLHF

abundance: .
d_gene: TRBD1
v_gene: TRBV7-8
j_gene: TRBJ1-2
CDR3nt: TGTGCCAGCAGCTCCTCCCGACAGGGTGCCTATGGCTACACCTTC
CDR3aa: CASSSSRQGAYGYTF

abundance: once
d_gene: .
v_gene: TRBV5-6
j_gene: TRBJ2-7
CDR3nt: TGTGCCAGCAGCTTTAGGTTCTACGAGCAGTACTTC
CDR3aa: CASSFRFYEQYF

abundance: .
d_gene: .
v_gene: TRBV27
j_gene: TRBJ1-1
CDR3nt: TGTGCCAGCAGTTTAGGACAGAACACTGAAGCTTTCTTT
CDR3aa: CASSLGQNTEAFF

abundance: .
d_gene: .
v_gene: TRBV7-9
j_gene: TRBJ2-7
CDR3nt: TGTGCCAGCAGCTTAAACCCGACCTACGAGCAGTACTTC
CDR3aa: CASSLNPTYEQYF

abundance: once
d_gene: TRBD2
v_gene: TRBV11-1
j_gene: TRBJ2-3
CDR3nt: TGTGCCAGCAGCTTAGGAGGGCTAGCGGTCACAGATACGCAGTATTTT
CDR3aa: CASSLGGLAVTDTQYF

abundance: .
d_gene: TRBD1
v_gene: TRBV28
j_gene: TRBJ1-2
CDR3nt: TGTGCCAGCAGGACAGGGTATGGCTACACCTTC
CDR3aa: CASRTGYGYTF

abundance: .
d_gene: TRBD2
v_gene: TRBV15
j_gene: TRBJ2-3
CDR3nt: TGTGCCACCAGCCCGCGGGGGAGAATTAGCGGGGGGGCCGCAGATACGCAGTATTTT
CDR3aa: CATSPRGRISGGAADTQYF

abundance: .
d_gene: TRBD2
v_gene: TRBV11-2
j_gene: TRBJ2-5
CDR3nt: TGTGCCAGCAGCGCCAACCCCGGGGGGACTCAAGAGACCCAGTACTTC
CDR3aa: CASSANPGGTQETQYF

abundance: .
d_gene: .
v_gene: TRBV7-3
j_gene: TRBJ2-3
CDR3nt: TGTGCCAGCAGCTCCCCGGACGGGATCCGCACAGATACGCAGTATTTT
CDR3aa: CASSSPDGIRTDTQYF

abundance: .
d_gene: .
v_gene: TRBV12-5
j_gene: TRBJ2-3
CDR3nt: TGTGCTAGTGGTTTGGGAGTGGGGGGGGCTAGCACAGATACGCAGTATTTT
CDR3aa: CASGLGVGGASTDTQYF

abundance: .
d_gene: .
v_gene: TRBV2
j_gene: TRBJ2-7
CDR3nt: TGTGCCAGCAGTGGCGGGGCGAGCTCCTACGAGCAGTACTTC
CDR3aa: CASSGGASSYEQYF

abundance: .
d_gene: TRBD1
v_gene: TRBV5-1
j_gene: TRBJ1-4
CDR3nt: TGCGCCAGCAGCCGCGACAGGGGAAATGAAAAACTGTTTTTT
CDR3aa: CASSRDRGNEKLFF

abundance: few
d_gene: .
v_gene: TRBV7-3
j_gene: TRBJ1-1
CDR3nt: TGTGCCAGCAGCTTATTGGGGTCAGCCGAAGCTTTCTTT
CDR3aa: CASSLLGSAEAFF

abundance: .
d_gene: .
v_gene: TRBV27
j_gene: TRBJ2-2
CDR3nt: TGTGCCAGCAGTTTGGCTAGCAGGAGCGGGGAGCTGTTTTTT
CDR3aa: CASSLASRSGELFF

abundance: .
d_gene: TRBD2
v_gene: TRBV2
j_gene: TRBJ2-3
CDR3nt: TGTGCCAGCAGCCCCCCGGGGGAGGGTGGCACAGATACGCAGTATTTT
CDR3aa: CASSPPGEGGTDTQYF

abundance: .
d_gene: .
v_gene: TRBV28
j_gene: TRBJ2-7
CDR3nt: TGTGCCAGTGATTGGGAACTTAGGGACGAGCAGTACTTC
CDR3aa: CASDWELRDEQYF

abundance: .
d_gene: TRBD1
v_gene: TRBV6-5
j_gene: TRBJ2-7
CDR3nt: TGTGCCAGCAGTATGTTACAGGGGGGCGAGCAGTACTTC
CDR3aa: CASSMLQGGEQYF

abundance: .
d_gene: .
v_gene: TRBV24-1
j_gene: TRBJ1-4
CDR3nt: TGTGCCACCAGTGAAGCATCTTGGGGAAAACTGTTTTTT
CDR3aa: CATSEASWGKLFF

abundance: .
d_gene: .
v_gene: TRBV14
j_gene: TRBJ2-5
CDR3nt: TGTGCCAGCAGCCAGGGAAGGACTGGGGAGACCCAGTACTTC
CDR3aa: CASSQGRTGETQYF

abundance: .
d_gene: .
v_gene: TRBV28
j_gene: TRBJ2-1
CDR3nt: TGTGCCAGCATTGGGGGCAGGGGCTCCTACAATGAGCAGTTCTTC
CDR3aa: CASIGGRGSYNEQFF

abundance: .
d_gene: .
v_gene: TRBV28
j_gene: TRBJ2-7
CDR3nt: TGTGCCAGCAGTTCCCCCCACGAGCAGTACTTC
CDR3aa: CASSSPHEQYF

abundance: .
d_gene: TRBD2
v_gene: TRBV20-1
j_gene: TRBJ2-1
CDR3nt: TGCAGTCCCAGTGGGGGGGAGTCCTACAATGAGCAGTTCTTC
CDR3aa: CSPSGGESYNEQFF